These 23 T cell receptor beta chains originate from one sample sequenced in a study of T cell responses to AZD1222 COVID-19 vaccine. The table came from immunoSEQ multiplex PCR; TCRdb's copy has only in-frame clones and leaves some out. The sample comprises 90,000 or so clones, just over 85% of which are singletons, and 6% to 9% rests with the top ten. The material sequenced was peripheral blood, taken on day 0 of AZD1222 vaccination. These TCRs come from an adult in good health.

This chain uses TRBV10-3 with TRBJ2-7; 8 nucleotides line up with TRBD2. The junction had 4 bases not matched to a gene; V was cut back by 6 bases and J by 0 bases. The germline V gene encodes CDR1 ENHRY and CDR2 SYGVKD. The CDR3 is made up of 14 amino acids. The CDR3 loop is CAISGGRSSYEQYF. The CDR3, as DNA: TGTGCCATCAGCGGCGGGAGGAGCTCCTACGAGCAGTACTTC.

The genes are TRBV25-1 and TRBJ1-3; perhaps TRBD1 as D (5 bases). V was trimmed by 3 bases and J by 3 bases, leaving 12 bases between them. Germline-derived CDR1 and CDR2 are MGHDK and SYGVNS. The CDR3 totals 15 residues. CDR3 in amino acids: CASSDPPGGGNTIYF. The CDR3 DNA reads as TGTGCCAGCAGTGATCCTCCTGGGGGTGGAAACACCATATATTTT.

On this clone itself: At one of its ends the junction is not consistent with the germline gene, which may arise from a read error. The J gene is TRBJ2-1, the V gene TRBV28; 7 nucleotides match TRBD1. The germline gives CDR1 MDHEN, CDR2 SYDVKM. The CDR3 covers 12 residues. The DNA for the CDR3 is TGTGCCAACGCCACAGGGGTGGATTTGCGGGTCTTC. Residues: CANATGVDLRVF.

CDR3 protein: CASSFVGLNGYTF. The CDR3 DNA sequence: TGTGCCAGCAGTTTTGTCGGGTTAAATGGCTACACCTTC. The rearrangement joins TRBV12-3 or TRBV12-4 to TRBJ1-2, with D uncertain. V lost 3 bases and J lost 6, with 11 bases in between. The CDR3 is made up of 13 amino acids.

This chain connects TRBV9 to TRBJ1-3; 9 nucleotides align to TRBD1. The V segment lost 3 bases and the J segment 2 bases; nucleotides outside the gene matches: 6. CDR3 length: 16 residues. CDR1 SGDLS and CDR2 YYNGEE come from the germline V gene. The CDR3 region is CASSAGGTGTGNTIYF. CDR3 nucleotide sequence: TGTGCCAGCAGCGCGGGAGGGACAGGGACTGGAAACACCATATATTTT.

This chain uses TRBV3-1 (or the pseudogene TRBV3-2) with TRBJ2-5; D is perhaps TRBD1 or TRBD2 (5 bases each). The CDR3 is 15 residues long. V was trimmed by 1 base and J by 1 base, leaving 10 bases between them. The germline CDR1 and CDR2 sequences are LGHDT and YNNKEL (reference sequence). CDR3 residues: CASSQVPGPQETQYF. CDR3 DNA: TGTGCCAGCAGCCAAGTACCGGGGCCCCAAGAGACCCAGTACTTC.

The CDR3 bases are TGTGCCAGCAGTTTCGGGACTCTCTCCTCCTACGAGCAGTACTTC. Translating it yields CASSFGTLSSYEQYF. The chain joins TRBV27 to TRBJ2-7; tentative D call: TRBD2 (6 bases). Trimming took off 3 bases at V and 0 bases at J, with 12 bases between the two ends. CDR3 length: 15 amino acids. CDR1 is MNHEY, CDR2 SMNVEV, per germline (reference sequence).

The chain carries TRBV19 and TRBJ2-2; D is undetermined. With 3 bases removed from V and 5 bases from J, the gap between germline ends came to 7 bases. Germline lookup yields CDR1 LNHDA and CDR2 SQIVND (reference sequence). The CDR3 length is 13 residues. The CDR3 is CASSIGGTGELFF. Written as DNA, the CDR3 is TGTGCCAGTAGTATCGGCGGAACCGGGGAGCTGTTTTTT.

J is TRBJ2-3 and V is TRBV5-4; 9 nucleotides agree with TRBD1. Germline V gene sequence: CDR1 SGHNT, CDR2 YYREEE (reference sequence). The CDR3 sequence is 15 residues long. V lost 4 bases to trimming and J lost 0 bases; unmatched junction nucleotides: 3. For the CDR3, the DNA is TGTGCCAGCAGCGGGACAGGGCCTAGCACAGATACGCAGTATTTT. This encodes CASSGTGPSTDTQYF.

This clone was observed once. The chain's CDR3 is CASSLGVPAPADTQYF. The CDR3 bases are TGTGCCAGCAGCTTGGGGGTCCCAGCCCCAGCAGATACGCAGTATTTT. This chain links TRBV5-6 with TRBJ2-3, with D hard to call. Per germline, CDR1 SGHDT and CDR2 YYEEEE. This CDR3 spans 16 amino acids. Trimming removed 0 bases at V and 4 bases at J, with 15 bases between. Drawing the rest from reference TRBV5-6 and TRBJ2-3, the complete variable domain is DAGVTQSPTHLIKTRGQQVTLRCSPKSGHDTVSWYQQALGQGPQFIFQYYEEEERQRGNFPDRFSGHQFPNYSSELNVNALLLGDSALYLCASSLGVPAPADTQYFGPGTRLTVL.

The chain links TRBV7-2 to TRBJ2-2; perhaps TRBD1 as D (5 bases). The CDR3 is 13 residues long. V was pared by 2 bases and J by 7 bases, with 8 bases between. Looked up from germline, CDR1 is SGHTA and CDR2 is FQGNSA. CDR3 coding DNA: TGTGCCAGCAGCTTAAGGGGTGTCGGGGAGCTGTTTTTT. This translates into CASSLRGVGELFF.

This clone was recorded once. The chain uses TRBV5-1 and TRBJ2-5; 14 bases are shared with TRBD2. V shed 1 base and J 3 bases; nucleotides not matched to a gene: 5. Germline loops: CDR1 SGHRS, CDR2 YFSETQ. This CDR3 spans 17 amino acids. As DNA, the CDR3 is TGCGCCAGCAGCTTGCAGCCGGGACTAGCGGGAGAAGAGACCCAGTACTTC. It encodes CASSLQPGLAGEETQYF.

This rearrangement joins TRBV9 to TRBJ1-5; D gene unclear. This CDR3 region has 15 residues. Trimming left V 0 bases short and J 7 bases short, with 14 bases between. CDR1 and CDR2 (germline): SGDLS, YYNGEE. CDR3 DNA sequence: TGTGCCAGCAGCGTAGGGATAACGGCGGGACAGCCCCAGCATTTT. Encoded protein: CASSVGITAGQPQHF.

Details on this clone: One end of the junction fails to match germline, which may point to a read error. V and J are TRBV7-4 and TRBJ1-5, with 8 bases aligning to TRBD1. This CDR3 region has 18 residues. Per the germline V gene, CDR1 is SGHVT and CDR2 is SQSDAQ. CDR3 coding DNA: TGTACCAGCAGCCCCGGGTCGGGACAGGCCTTGGGGAGTCAGCCCCAGCATTTT. Amino acids: CTSSPGSGQALGSQPQHF.

The rearrangement links TRBV28 to TRBJ1-2; D not certain. V gave up 4 bases and J gave up 2 bases, with 8 bases separating them. Germline CDR1 MDHEN, CDR2 SYDVKM. This CDR3 spans 13 amino acids. The CDR3 sequence: CASSSVINYGYTF. CDR3 DNA: TGTGCCAGCAGTTCAGTTATAAACTATGGCTACACCTTC.

The V call is TRBV24-1, the J call TRBJ2-2, with 9 bases fitting TRBD1. Germline V gene lookup returns CDR1 KGHDR and CDR2 SFDVKD. The V and J ends lost 0 bases and 4 bases, in that order; junction bases with no gene match: 5. The CDR3 is 17 amino acids. CDR3: CATSDLPRTGVTGELFF. In nucleotides, the CDR3 is TGTGCCACCAGTGATTTGCCCCGGACAGGGGTCACCGGGGAGCTGTTTTTT.

The V and J genes are TRBV6-5 and TRBJ2-1; 8 bases map to TRBD2. Germline assignment: CDR1 MNHEY and CDR2 SVGAGI. CDR3 length: 15 amino acids. Unmatched junction bases numbered 4, after V lost 2 bases and J lost 4 bases. CDR3 protein: CASSYELAVYNEQFF. CDR3 sequence (DNA): TGTGCCAGCAGTTACGAACTAGCGGTTTACAATGAGCAGTTCTTC.

CDR3 in DNA: TGTGCCAGCAGCTTCGGGGCAGATAGCAATCAGCCCCAGCATTTT. Its protein product is CASSFGADSNQPQHF. V usage is TRBV3-1 (or the pseudogene TRBV3-2) and J usage is TRBJ1-5, with D tentatively TRBD1 (5 bases). The length of the CDR3 is 15 residues. V was clipped by 5 bases and J by 0 bases, with 11 bases between them. The germline gives CDR1 LGHDT, CDR2 YNNKEL (reference sequence).

The chain joins TRBV28 to TRBJ1-2; tentatively, D is TRBD1 (5 bases). Trimming cost V 10 bases and J 0 bases, with 9 bases left between them. Germline lookup yields CDR1 MDHEN and CDR2 SYDVKM. The CDR3 is 12 amino acids. Written as DNA, the CDR3 is TGTGCCACCTCGACAGCTAACTATGGCTACACCTTC. It codes for CATSTANYGYTF.

The rearrangement joins TRBV12-5 to TRBJ1-1; D ambiguous. The CDR3 loop spans 11 amino acids. The germline gives CDR1 LGHNT, CDR2 FRNRAP. V lost 10 bases to trimming and J lost 1 base, with 7 bases between them. The CDR3 nucleotides read TGTGCTAATCTGGGGAACACTGAAGCTTTCTTT. It codes for CANLGNTEAFF.

This chain connects TRBV12-3 or TRBV12-4 to TRBJ2-7; D is undetermined. Deletions cut 8 bases from V and 4 bases from J, with 12 bases between. The CDR3 totals 12 residues. DNA for the CDR3: TGTGCCAGCGGGAAGTCTACGTACGAGCAGTACTTC. Encoded protein: CASGKSTYEQYF.

The chain uses TRBV11-3 and TRBJ1-2; tentatively, D is TRBD1 (5 bases). V lost 1 base and J lost 7, with 10 bases in between. The CDR3 spans 13 residues. Germline lookup yields CDR1 SGHNT and CDR2 YENEEA. CDR3 loop: CASSLVAGSGYTF. CDR3 DNA: TGTGCCAGCAGCTTAGTGGCAGGGAGTGGCTACACCTTC.

This chain joins TRBV12-5 and TRBJ2-5; TRBD2 matches at 13 bases. The germline V gene has CDR1 LGHNT and CDR2 FRNRAP. The V gene end was trimmed by 7 bases and the J gene end by 4 bases; junction bases not matched to a gene: 6. This CDR3 has 15 amino acids. CDR3 sequence: CASASGLAGTETQYF. In nucleotides, the CDR3 is TGTGCTAGTGCCTCGGGACTAGCGGGAACAGAGACCCAGTACTTC. Complete variable domain (other parts from reference TRBV12-5 and TRBJ2-5): DARVTQTPRHKVTEMGQEVTMRCQPILGHNTVFWYRQTMMQGLELLAYFRNRAPLDDSGMPKDRFSAEMPDATLATLKIQPSEPRDSAVYFCASASGLAGTETQYFGPGTRLLVL.